A single sample is the source of the 31 T cell receptor beta chains below, sequenced in a study of cytomegalovirus exposure and HLA in healthy donors. Method: immunoSEQ multiplex PCR; TCRdb's copy keeps in-frame clones and lacks some. The table lists some 140,000 clones, 70% to 90% of them singletons. The sequencing sample was made of PBMCs. The receptors were sampled from a man aged 18 to 30 in good health and CMV-seronegative.

This chain connects TRBV6-5 to TRBJ2-5; 9 bases align to TRBD1. Germline CDR1 is MNHEY and CDR2 is SVGAGI. This CDR3 contains 14 residues. Germline trimming cut 3 bases from V and 4 bases from J; bases unmatched to any gene: 3. The CDR3 reads CASSYSDRGETQYF. The CDR3 DNA reads as TGTGCCAGCAGTTATTCGGACAGGGGAGAGACCCAGTACTTC.

The CDR3 sequence is CASSYSTGGAYGYTF. CDR3 nucleotide sequence: TGTGCCAGCAGTTACTCGACAGGGGGCGCGTATGGCTACACCTTC. The chain employs TRBV6-6 and TRBJ1-2; 10 bases are a match to TRBD1. CDR3 size: 15 residues. J was trimmed by 5 bases and V by 0 bases; bases with no gene match: 3. Germline loops: CDR1 MNHNY, CDR2 SVGAGI (reference sequence).

This chain joins TRBV5-5 and TRBJ2-1; 8 bases are a match to TRBD2. Trimming cost V 0 bases and J 2 bases; bases outside gene matches: 4. The CDR3 totals 16 residues. Germline CDR1 is SGHKS and CDR2 is YYEKEE (reference sequence). The CDR3 DNA reads TGTGCCAGCAGCTTGGCCCTAGCGGGCCCCTACAATGAGCAGTTCTTC. Encoded protein: CASSLALAGPYNEQFF.

This clone was counted once. The chain employs TRBV6-6 and TRBJ2-1; 9 nucleotides agree with TRBD1. J was trimmed by 8 bases and V by 0 bases; bases with no gene match: 2. Per germline, CDR1 MNHNY and CDR2 SVGAGI (reference sequence). The CDR3 is made up of 14 amino acids. The CDR3 DNA reads TGTGCCAGCAGTTACTCAGGACAGGGGTATGAGCAGTTCTTC. Translation: CASSYSGQGYEQFF.

J is TRBJ2-7 and V is TRBV28; 9 bases are shared with TRBD2. This CDR3 has 17 residues. The germline V gene encodes CDR1 MDHEN and CDR2 SYDVKM. With 2 bases clipped from V and 3 bases from J, the junction kept 11 bases outside the gene matches. Written as DNA, the CDR3 is TGTGCCAGCAGTTTAACTACTTTAGCGGGAGCGGGCTACGAGCAGTACTTC. It is translated as CASSLTTLAGAGYEQYF. The full variable domain, completed using reference TRBV28 and TRBJ2-7, is DVKVTQSSRYLVKRTGEKVFLECVQDMDHENMFWYRQDPGLGLRLIYFSYDVKMKEKGDIPEGYSVSREKKERFSLILESASTNQTSMYLCASSLTTLAGAGYEQYFGPGTRLTVT.

V usage is TRBV19 and J usage is TRBJ1-3; tentative D call: TRBD1 (5 bases). This CDR3 has 14 amino acids. In germline, CDR1 is LNHDA, CDR2 SQIVND (reference sequence). The germline V and J ends were trimmed by 6 bases and 3 bases, with 12 bases remaining between them. The CDR3 sequence: CASSAQGGGNTIYF. In DNA form, the CDR3 reads TGTGCCAGTAGCGCTCAGGGAGGTGGAAACACCATATATTTT.

This rearrangement joins TRBV4-2 to TRBJ2-3, with TRBD2 matching 10 bases. CDR1 is LGHNA, CDR2 YNFKEQ, per germline. V lost 0 bases, J lost 1 base, and 4 bases stayed unmatched. This CDR3 is 17 amino acids long. CDR3 in amino acids: CASSQDISGGGTDTQYF. The DNA for the CDR3 is TGTGCCAGCAGCCAAGATATCAGCGGGGGGGGCACAGATACGCAGTATTTT.

A few counts support this clone. The chain couples TRBV27 to TRBJ2-7; the match to TRBD1 covers 7 bases. Germline values: CDR1 MNHEY, CDR2 SMNVEV (reference sequence). The CDR3 sequence is 15 residues long. V was pared by 3 bases and J by 1 base, with 6 bases of the junction left unmatched. This CDR3 is CASSLFGDRSYEQYF. CDR3 in DNA: TGTGCCAGCAGTTTGTTTGGGGACAGATCCTACGAGCAGTACTTC.

V usage is TRBV2 and J usage is TRBJ1-3, with D possibly being TRBD1 (5 bases). The CDR3 runs to 14 residues. The V end lost 7 bases, the J end lost 0 bases, and 10 bases lay between the germline ends. Looked up from germline, CDR1 is SNHLY and CDR2 is FYNNEI. This CDR3 is CASKGLDSGNTIYF. CDR3 bases: TGTGCCAGCAAGGGGCTTGACTCTGGAAACACCATATATTTT.

V gene TRBV18 combines with J gene TRBJ1-3; TRBD1 might be the D (6 bases). V was cut by 3 bases and J by 12 bases, with 15 bases left in between. Per germline, CDR1 KGHSH and CDR2 LQKENI. The CDR3 covers 13 residues. The CDR3 region has the DNA TGTGCCAGCTCACCCTCTACAGGGATTTACATATATTTT. The encoded protein is CASSPSTGIYIYF. Variable domain in full (rest from reference TRBV18 and TRBJ1-3): NAGVMQNPRHLVRRRGQEARLRCSPMKGHSHVYWYRQLPEEGLKFMVYLQKENIIDESGMPKERFSAEFPKEGPSILRIQQVVRGDSAAYFCASSPSTGIYIYFGEGSWLTVV.

The CDR3: CASRESGRFPDTQYF. CDR3 DNA: TGTGCCAGTAGGGAGAGCGGGAGGTTTCCAGATACGCAGTATTTT. The rearrangement uses TRBV19 and TRBJ2-3; 9 bases agree with TRBD2. The V and J ends lost 6 bases and 4 bases, in that order; junction bases with no gene match: 8. The germline CDR1 and CDR2 sequences are LNHDA and SQIVND (reference sequence). The CDR3 contains 15 residues.

This chain links TRBV7-9 with TRBJ1-5; D unclear. The ends were cut back, 4 bases at V and 1 base at J, with 11 bases in the middle. This CDR3 is 15 amino acids long. Per the germline V gene, CDR1 is SEHNR and CDR2 is FQNEAQ (reference sequence). CDR3 residues: CASSSGAFSNQPQHF. The CDR3 region has the DNA TGTGCCAGCAGCTCTGGTGCGTTCAGCAATCAGCCCCAGCATTTT.

The rearrangement uses TRBV12-2 and TRBJ2-5; the D segment call TRBD1 is taken from the table without a DNA check. TRBV12-2 constitutes a pseudogene. The CDR3 totals 13 residues. The chain's CDR3 is CASRFAGSETQYF. CDR3 coding DNA: TGTGCAAGTCGCTTTGCAGGGTCAGAGACCCAGTACTTC.

This chain links TRBV15 with TRBJ2-7, with a possible D match to TRBD1 (6 bases). V lost 6 bases and J lost 3, with 12 bases in between. Germline values: CDR1 LNHNV, CDR2 YYDKDF (reference sequence). The CDR3 is 13 residues long. The CDR3 loop reads CATRRLDSYEQYF. DNA of the CDR3: TGTGCCACCAGGCGTCTGGACAGCTACGAGCAGTACTTC. Filled out from reference TRBV15 and TRBJ2-7, the complete variable domain reads DAMVIQNPRYQVTQFGKPVTLSCSQTLNHNVMYWYQQKSSQAPKLLFHYYDKDFNNEADTPDNFQSRRPNTSFCFLDIRSPGLGDTAMYLCATRRLDSYEQYFGPGTRLTVT.

This clone has just a few counts. V gene TRBV30 combines with J gene TRBJ2-7; 10 bases match TRBD2. Germline CDR1 GTSNPN, CDR2 SVGIG (reference sequence). The V segment lost 3 bases and the J segment 4 bases; nucleotides outside the gene matches: 6. This CDR3 region has 14 residues. The CDR3 loop is CAWSPWTSGYEQYF. The CDR3 nucleotides read TGTGCCTGGAGCCCATGGACTAGCGGATACGAGCAGTACTTC.

This clone was seen a few times. The V call is TRBV7-9, the J call TRBJ2-1; the D is unclear. This CDR3 spans 12 amino acids. Trimming shortened V by 5 bases and J by 4 bases, and 6 bases separated the two germline ends. Germline CDR1 and CDR2: SEHNR and FQNEAQ (reference sequence). CDR3 nucleotides: TGTGCCAGCAGCGGGCAGTACAATGAGCAGTTCTTC. As protein: CASSGQYNEQFF.

In this sample, this clone turned up once. This chain uses TRBV10-3 with TRBJ2-7; the D gene is possibly TRBD2 (6 bases). The CDR3 spans 14 residues. Germline CDR1 and CDR2: ENHRY and SYGVKD. Trimming took off 3 bases at V and 7 bases at J, with 16 bases between the two ends. The CDR3 DNA is TGTGCCATCAGTGACTACGGAGGGAACGGGGAGCAGTACTTC. Translated: CAISDYGGNGEQYF.

This chain links TRBV29-1 with TRBJ2-1, with D maybe TRBD2 (5 bases). V was shortened by 0 bases and J by 0 bases, with 12 bases between the two germline ends. CDR1 is SQVTM, CDR2 ANQGSEA, per germline. The CDR3 consists of 16 residues. In nucleotides, the CDR3 is TGCAGCGTTGAAGATCCTAGCCCCAGCTCCTACAATGAGCAGTTCTTC. Translated: CSVEDPSPSSYNEQFF.

The gene calls are TRBV7-8 and TRBJ2-1; TRBD2 matches 7 bases. Germline V CDR1 and CDR2: SGHVS, FQNEAQ. This CDR3 contains 18 residues. Trimming took 5 bases from V and 0 from J; bases not matched to a gene: 13. CDR3 region: CASSRPDSGPSSYNEQFF. CDR3 nucleotides: TGTGCCAGCAGCCGGCCCGATAGCGGGCCTAGCTCCTACAATGAGCAGTTCTTC.

This clone was seen a single time. Germline and junction disagree at one end, which may indicate a read error. The J gene is TRBJ2-4, the V gene TRBV6-1, with TRBD1 matching over 9 bases. CDR3 length equals 13 residues. Germline CDR1 reads MNHNS; CDR2 reads SASEGT. The CDR3 reads CASKRTGAPRVFF. The CDR3 coding sequence is TGTGCCAGCAAAAGGACAGGGGCGCCCCGGGTTTTCTTC.

V gene TRBV5-1 combines with J gene TRBJ2-5, with 8 bases aligning to TRBD2. The CDR3 spans 15 residues. Germline CDR1 reads SGHRS; CDR2 reads YFSETQ. V shed 4 bases and J 5 bases; nucleotides not matched to a gene: 10. CDR3 loop: CASSLLPTSDETQYF. The CDR3 DNA is TGCGCCAGCAGCCTCTTACCGACTAGCGATGAGACCCAGTACTTC.

J is TRBJ1-2 and V is TRBV6-5; 7 bases fit TRBD1. In germline, CDR1 is MNHEY, CDR2 SVGAGI. V trimming: 4 bases; J trimming: 4 bases; junction bases outside the gene matches: 9. CDR3 size: 15 residues. CDR3 amino acids: CASSSGQVGAYGYTF. For the CDR3, the DNA is TGTGCCAGCAGTTCAGGACAGGTCGGAGCCTATGGCTACACCTTC.

The V and J genes are TRBV6-5 and TRBJ2-1, with 10 bases lining up with TRBD2. This CDR3 is built from 16 residues. Germline V gene sequence: CDR1 MNHEY, CDR2 SVGAGI. Trimming removed 0 bases from V and 7 bases from J; junction bases left unmatched: 6. The CDR3 DNA reads TGTGCCAGCAGTTACTCAGGTCTAGCGGGAGATAATGAGCAGTTCTTC. It codes for CASSYSGLAGDNEQFF.

The chain's CDR3 is CASSEGGQGAHYEQYF. The CDR3 DNA sequence: TGCGCCAGCAGTGAAGGGGGACAGGGGGCGCACTACGAGCAGTACTTC. V is TRBV10-2 and J is TRBJ2-7; 12 nucleotides match TRBD1. This CDR3 comprises 16 residues. CDR1 and CDR2 (germline): WSHSY, SAAADI. The junction had 6 bases not matched to a gene; V was cut back by 3 bases and J by 3 bases.

The rearrangement uses TRBV10-2 and TRBJ2-7, with 9 bases identical to TRBD2. The CDR3 runs to 15 residues. V gave up 8 bases and J gave up 1 base; unmatched junction bases: 9. CDR1 is WSHSY, CDR2 SAAADI, per germline. CDR3 protein: CASVAGDKMSYEQYF. CDR3 sequence (DNA): TGCGCCAGCGTAGCGGGAGATAAGATGTCCTACGAGCAGTACTTC.

The chain employs TRBV4-1 and TRBJ1-2, with 9 bases fitting TRBD1. Germline V gives CDR1 MGHRA, CDR2 YSYEKL. CDR3 length equals 16 residues. Unmatched junction bases numbered 8, after V lost 1 base and J lost 5 bases. CDR3 loop: CASSQARTGQGYGYTF. CDR3 in DNA: TGCGCCAGCAGCCAAGCAAGAACCGGACAGGGGTATGGCTACACCTTC.

The J gene is TRBJ2-1, the V gene TRBV18; the D gene is possibly TRBD2 (5 bases). The length of the CDR3 is 12 residues. Trimming shortened V by 5 bases and J by 10 bases, and 12 bases separated the two germline ends. Per germline, CDR1 KGHSH and CDR2 LQKENI. CDR3 sequence reads: CASSIPPGEQFF. The CDR3 DNA reads TGTGCCAGCTCAATACCACCGGGGGAGCAGTTCTTC.

The chain links TRBV7-9 to TRBJ2-1; no firm D call. Germline V gene sequence: CDR1 SEHNR, CDR2 FQNEAQ (reference sequence). The CDR3 totals 14 residues. Trimming took 1 base from V and 7 from J, leaving 11 bases between them. The CDR3 protein is CASSLGARWNEQFF. As DNA, the CDR3 is TGTGCCAGCAGCTTAGGGGCCCGGTGGAATGAGCAGTTCTTC.

V gene TRBV5-4 combines with J gene TRBJ2-3; TRBD2 aligns across 10 bases. V shed 2 bases and J 2 bases; nucleotides not matched to a gene: 8. The CDR3 has 17 residues. Germline CDR1 is SGHNT and CDR2 is YYREEE (reference sequence). The CDR3 region is CASSFDIAGGLTDTQYF. CDR3 sequence (DNA): TGTGCCAGCAGCTTCGATATAGCGGGGGGCCTCACAGATACGCAGTATTTT.

CDR3 sequence: CASSTNEGPNTGELFF. The CDR3 DNA sequence: TGCGCCAGCAGCACGAACGAGGGCCCGAACACCGGGGAGCTGTTTTTT. The chain employs TRBV4-1 and TRBJ2-2; the D gene is possibly TRBD2 (5 bases). CDR1 is MGHRA and CDR2 is YSYEKL in the germline V gene. Trimming took off 5 bases at V and 0 bases at J, with 13 bases between the two ends. This CDR3 is 16 amino acids long.

The CDR3, as DNA: TGTGCCAGCAGCTTAGCGGGTAGATCTAGCGGGGGAGATACGCAGTATTTT. Protein product: CASSLAGRSSGGDTQYF. This chain connects TRBV7-6 to TRBJ2-3, with TRBD2 matching 10 bases. Germline V gives CDR1 SGHVS, CDR2 FNYEAQ. V dropped 0 bases and J dropped 5; count of bases not matched to a gene: 8. This CDR3 is 17 amino acids long.